This T cell receptor (beta chain) was documented in a study of T cell responses to AZD1222 COVID-19 vaccine. The wider study: Pooling of second doses given at about 4 or about 12 weeks was done.

The assay was immunoSEQ multiplex PCR, and TCRdb's table has in-frame clones only and misses some. The sample has about 150,000 clones, around 89% seen once; the top ten hold around 3%. Germline assignment: CDR1 LGHDT and CDR2 YNNKEL (reference sequence). The CDR3 sequence is 14 residues long. V was trimmed by 1 base and J by 0 bases, leaving 6 bases between them. Study-level findings and limits: Females made up more of the donors, who were largely white British, and clonal diversity may have come out too low. As reported, nearly half of all spike-specific TCRs target variant regions that are unmutated. Only a handful of AZD1222 recipients were seropositive at baseline.

In regard to this clone: No antigen is known for it.

The TCR originated in an adult in good health. The chain combines TRBV3-1 (or the pseudogene TRBV3-2) with TRBJ1-1; D unclear. This specimen consisted of peripheral blood, obtained on day 0 of AZD1222 vaccination. CDR3 protein: CASSQGYVNTEAFF. The CDR3 DNA sequence: TGTGCCAGCAGCCAAGGGTACGTGAACACTGAAGCTTTCTTT.